The clone carrying this T cell receptor (beta chain) was found once. Its antigen is still unknown. This entry is derived from a study of cytomegalovirus exposure and HLA in healthy donors. Findings and limits, study-wide: In vitro experiments confirmed that three CMV-associated chains were specific for CMV antigens. Later, an analysis showed that TCR beta chains associated with HLA were more clonally expanded than others that were equally common. The study recorded 150 to 200 TCR beta chains that were cytomegalovirus-associated.

The CDR3 runs 15 residues. V lost 1 base, J lost 0 bases, and 2 bases stayed unmatched. The germline V gene encodes CDR1 SGHAT and CDR2 FQNNGV. The study ran its PCR with 60 Vbeta and 13 Jbeta primers. Per the original methods: In a later analysis, around 10 million of 65 million to 80 million unique beta chains occurred in at least two donors. The protocol was immunoSEQ multiplex PCR, while the TCRdb copy is restricted to in-frame clones and leaves out a portion. V, J and clone size were drawn from that table, and D and trimming were deduced from the DNA. The table has about 100,000 clones, roughly 70% seen once; the top ten hold roughly a tenth.

The TCR sequence derives from a man in his forties in good health and CMV-seropositive. The sequencing sample was made of PBMCs. The V gene is TRBV11-2, the J gene TRBJ1-2; 7 bases map to TRBD1. The CDR3 region has the DNA TGTGCCAGCAGCTTAGCTCAGGGGGCTAACTATGGCTACACCTTC. This sequence encodes CASSLAQGANYGYTF.